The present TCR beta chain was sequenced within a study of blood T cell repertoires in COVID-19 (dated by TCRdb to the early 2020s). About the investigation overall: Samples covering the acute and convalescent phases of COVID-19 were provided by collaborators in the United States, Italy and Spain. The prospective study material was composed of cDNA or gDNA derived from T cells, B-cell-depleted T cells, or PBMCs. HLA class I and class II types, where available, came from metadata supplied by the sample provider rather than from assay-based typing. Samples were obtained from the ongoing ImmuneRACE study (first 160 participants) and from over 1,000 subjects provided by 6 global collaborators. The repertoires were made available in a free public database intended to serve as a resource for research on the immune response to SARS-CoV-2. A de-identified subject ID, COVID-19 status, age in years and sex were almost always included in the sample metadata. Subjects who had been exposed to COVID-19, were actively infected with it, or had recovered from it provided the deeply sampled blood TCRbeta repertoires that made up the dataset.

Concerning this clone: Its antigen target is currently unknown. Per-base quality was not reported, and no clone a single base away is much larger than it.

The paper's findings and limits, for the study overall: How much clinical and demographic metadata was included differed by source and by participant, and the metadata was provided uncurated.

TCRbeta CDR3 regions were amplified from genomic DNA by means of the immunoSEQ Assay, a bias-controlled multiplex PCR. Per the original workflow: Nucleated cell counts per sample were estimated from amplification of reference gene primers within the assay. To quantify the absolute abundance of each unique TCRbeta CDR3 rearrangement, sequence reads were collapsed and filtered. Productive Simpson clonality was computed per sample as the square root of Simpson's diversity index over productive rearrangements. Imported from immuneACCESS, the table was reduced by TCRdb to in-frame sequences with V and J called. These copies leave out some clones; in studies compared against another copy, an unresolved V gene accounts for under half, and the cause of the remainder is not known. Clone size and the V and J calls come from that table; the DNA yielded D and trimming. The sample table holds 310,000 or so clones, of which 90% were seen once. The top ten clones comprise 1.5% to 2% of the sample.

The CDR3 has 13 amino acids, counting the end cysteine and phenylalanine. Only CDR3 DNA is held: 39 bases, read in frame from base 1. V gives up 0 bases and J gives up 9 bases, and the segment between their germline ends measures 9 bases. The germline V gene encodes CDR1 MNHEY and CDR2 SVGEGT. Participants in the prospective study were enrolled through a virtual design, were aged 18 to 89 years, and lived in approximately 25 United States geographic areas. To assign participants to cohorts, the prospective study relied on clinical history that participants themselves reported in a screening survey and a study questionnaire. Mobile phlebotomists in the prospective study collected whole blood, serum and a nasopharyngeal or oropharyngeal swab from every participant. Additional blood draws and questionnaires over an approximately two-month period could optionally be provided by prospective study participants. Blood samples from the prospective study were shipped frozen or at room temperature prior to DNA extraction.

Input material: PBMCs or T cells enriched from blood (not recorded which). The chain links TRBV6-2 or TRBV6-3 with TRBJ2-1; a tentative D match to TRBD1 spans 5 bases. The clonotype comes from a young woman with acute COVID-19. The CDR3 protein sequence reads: CASSYSRTFEQFF. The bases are TGTGCCAGCAGTTACTCCCGGACATTTGAGCAGTTCTTC.